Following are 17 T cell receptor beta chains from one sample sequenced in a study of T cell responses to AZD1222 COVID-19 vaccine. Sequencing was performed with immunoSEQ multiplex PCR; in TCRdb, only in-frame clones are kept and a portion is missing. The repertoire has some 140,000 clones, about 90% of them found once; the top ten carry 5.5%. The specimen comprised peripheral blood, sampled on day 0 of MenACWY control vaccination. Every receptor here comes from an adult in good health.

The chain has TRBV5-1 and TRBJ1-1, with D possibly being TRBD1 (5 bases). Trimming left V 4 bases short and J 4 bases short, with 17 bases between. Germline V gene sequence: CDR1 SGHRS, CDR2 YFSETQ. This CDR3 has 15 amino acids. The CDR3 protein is CASSLDPSGGTEAFF. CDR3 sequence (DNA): TGCGCCAGCAGCCTGGACCCTTCGGGGGGCACTGAAGCTTTCTTT.

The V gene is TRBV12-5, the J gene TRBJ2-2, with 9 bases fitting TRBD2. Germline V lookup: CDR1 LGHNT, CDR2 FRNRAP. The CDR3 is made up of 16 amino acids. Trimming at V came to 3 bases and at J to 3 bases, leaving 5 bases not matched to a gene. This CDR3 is CASGFLAGVDTGELFF. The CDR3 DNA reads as TGTGCTAGTGGTTTCTTAGCGGGAGTCGACACCGGGGAGCTGTTTTTT.

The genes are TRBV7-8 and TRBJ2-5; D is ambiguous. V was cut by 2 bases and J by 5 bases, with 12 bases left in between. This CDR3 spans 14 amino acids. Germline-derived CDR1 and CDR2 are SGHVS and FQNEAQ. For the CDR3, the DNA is TGTGCCAGCAGCTTACCGGACCTCCGGGAGACCCAGTACTTC. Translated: CASSLPDLRETQYF.

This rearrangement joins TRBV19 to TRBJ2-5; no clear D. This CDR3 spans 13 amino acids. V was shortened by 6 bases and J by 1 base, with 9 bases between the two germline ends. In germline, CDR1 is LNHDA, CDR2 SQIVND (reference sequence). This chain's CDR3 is CASSELPQETQYF. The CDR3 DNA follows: TGTGCCAGTAGCGAATTACCCCAAGAGACCCAGTACTTC.

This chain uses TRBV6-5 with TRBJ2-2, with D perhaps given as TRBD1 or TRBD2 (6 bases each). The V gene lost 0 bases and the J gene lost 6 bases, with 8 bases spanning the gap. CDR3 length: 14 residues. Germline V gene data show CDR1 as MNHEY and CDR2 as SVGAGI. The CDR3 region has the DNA TGTGCCAGCAGTTACTCGGGGGGCGCCGGGGAGCTGTTTTTT. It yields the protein CASSYSGGAGELFF.

In nucleotides, the CDR3 is TGTGCCAGCAGTTTTAGGGGTCCCAGGGACACTGAAGCTTTCTTT. Translation gives CASSFRGPRDTEAFF. This chain joins TRBV6-5 and TRBJ1-1; D might be TRBD1 (5 bases). This CDR3 is built from 15 residues. Germline loops: CDR1 MNHEY, CDR2 SVGAGI. Trimming shortened V by 4 bases and J by 3 bases, and 15 bases separated the two germline ends.

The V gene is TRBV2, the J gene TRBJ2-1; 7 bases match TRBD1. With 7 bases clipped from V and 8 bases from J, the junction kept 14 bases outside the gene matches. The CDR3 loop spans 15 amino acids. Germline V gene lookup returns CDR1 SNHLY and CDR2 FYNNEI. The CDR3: CASKPGEVTGDEQFF. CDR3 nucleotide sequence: TGTGCCAGCAAACCGGGTGAGGTTACAGGGGATGAGCAGTTCTTC.

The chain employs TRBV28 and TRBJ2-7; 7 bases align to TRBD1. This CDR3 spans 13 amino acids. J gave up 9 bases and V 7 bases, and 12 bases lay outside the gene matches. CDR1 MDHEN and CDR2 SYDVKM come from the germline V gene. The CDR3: CASTSATGYRQYV. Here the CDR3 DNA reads TGTGCCAGCACTTCGGCGACAGGGTACCGGCAGTACGTC.

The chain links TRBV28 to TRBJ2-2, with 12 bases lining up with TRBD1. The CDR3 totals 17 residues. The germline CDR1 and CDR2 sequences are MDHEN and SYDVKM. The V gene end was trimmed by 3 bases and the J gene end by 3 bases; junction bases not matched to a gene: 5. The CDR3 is CASSFQGTGGDTGELFF. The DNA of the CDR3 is TGTGCCAGCAGTTTTCAAGGGACAGGGGGCGACACCGGGGAGCTGTTTTTT.

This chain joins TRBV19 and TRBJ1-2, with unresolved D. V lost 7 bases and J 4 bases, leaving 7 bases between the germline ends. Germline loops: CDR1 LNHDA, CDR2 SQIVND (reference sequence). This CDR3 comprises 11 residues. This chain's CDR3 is CASKFGYGYTF. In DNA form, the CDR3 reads TGTGCCAGTAAATTTGGCTATGGCTACACCTTC.

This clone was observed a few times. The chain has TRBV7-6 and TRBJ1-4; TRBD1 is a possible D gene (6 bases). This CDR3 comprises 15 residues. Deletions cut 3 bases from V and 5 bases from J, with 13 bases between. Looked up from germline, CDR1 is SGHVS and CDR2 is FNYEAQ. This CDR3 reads CASSLGGRANEKLFF. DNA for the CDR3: TGTGCCAGCAGCTTGGGGGGCAGGGCGAATGAAAAACTGTTTTTT.

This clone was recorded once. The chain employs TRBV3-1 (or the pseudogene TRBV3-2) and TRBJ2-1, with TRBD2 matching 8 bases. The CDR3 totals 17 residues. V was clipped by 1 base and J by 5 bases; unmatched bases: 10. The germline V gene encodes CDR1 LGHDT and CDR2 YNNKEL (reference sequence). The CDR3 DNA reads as TGTGCCAGCAGCCAAGTATCGGGGGGGGTCATCCACAATGAGCAGTTCTTC. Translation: CASSQVSGGVIHNEQFF.

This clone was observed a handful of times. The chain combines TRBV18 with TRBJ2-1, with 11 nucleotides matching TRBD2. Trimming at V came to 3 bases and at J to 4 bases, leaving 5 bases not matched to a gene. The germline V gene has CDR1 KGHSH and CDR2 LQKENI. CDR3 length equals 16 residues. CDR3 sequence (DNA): TGTGCCAGCTCACCGGGACTAGCGGCGGTATACAATGAGCAGTTCTTC. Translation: CASSPGLAAVYNEQFF.

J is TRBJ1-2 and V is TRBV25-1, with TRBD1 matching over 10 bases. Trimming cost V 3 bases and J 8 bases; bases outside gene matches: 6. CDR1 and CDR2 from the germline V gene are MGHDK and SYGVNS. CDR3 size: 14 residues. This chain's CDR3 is CASSDPGQGLGYTF. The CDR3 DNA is TGTGCCAGCAGTGACCCGGGACAGGGGTTGGGCTACACCTTC.

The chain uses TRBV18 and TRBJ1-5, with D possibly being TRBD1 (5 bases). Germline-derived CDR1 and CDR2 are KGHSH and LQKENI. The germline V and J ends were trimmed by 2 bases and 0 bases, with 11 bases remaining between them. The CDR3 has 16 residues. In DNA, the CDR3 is TGTGCCAGCTCACCAGGGCAGGGATATAGCAATCAGCCCCAGCATTTT. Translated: CASSPGQGYSNQPQHF.

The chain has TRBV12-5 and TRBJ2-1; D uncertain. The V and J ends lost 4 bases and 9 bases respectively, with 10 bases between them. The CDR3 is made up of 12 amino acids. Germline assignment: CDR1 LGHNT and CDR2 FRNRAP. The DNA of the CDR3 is TGTGCTAGTGGTTCACACGAAGGTGAGCAGTTCTTC. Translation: CASGSHEGEQFF.

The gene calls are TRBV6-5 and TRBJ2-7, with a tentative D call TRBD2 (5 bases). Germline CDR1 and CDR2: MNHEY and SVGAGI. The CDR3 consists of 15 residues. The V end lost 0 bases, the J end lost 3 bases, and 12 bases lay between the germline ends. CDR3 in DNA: TGTGCCAGCAGTTACTCGTTCAAAGGAGGCTACGAGCAGTACTTC. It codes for CASSYSFKGGYEQYF.